The 7 T cell receptor beta chains given below trace back to one sample, sequenced in a study of blood T cell repertoires in COVID-19. The repertoire was sequenced with immunoSEQ multiplex PCR; TCRdb's copy has only in-frame clones and lacks some. Of tens of thousands of clones in the sample, 85% to 95% were seen once. The sample was peripheral blood. These receptor sequences come from a man aged 55-75 years with acute or convalescent COVID-19.

The V gene is TRBV27, the J gene TRBJ2-5, with D possibly TRBD1 on 5 matching bases. Germline assignment: CDR1 MNHEY and CDR2 SMNVEV (reference sequence). The V end lost 0 bases, the J end lost 5 bases, and 10 bases lay between the germline ends. The CDR3 has 14 residues. CDR3 loop: CASSLSRVGETQYF. The CDR3 nucleotides read TGTGCCAGCAGTTTATCCAGGGTAGGGGAGACCCAGTACTTC.

The rearrangement joins TRBV23-1 to TRBJ2-2; 7 bases are a match to TRBD1. TRBV23-1 is reported as an ORF; its role is uncertain. The CDR3 extends over 15 amino acids. V lost 8 bases and J lost 0; bases outside the gene matches: 6. The CDR3 coding sequence is TGCGCCAGCGGCCGACAGGGCCCGAACACCGGGGAGCTGTTTTTT. Amino acid sequence: CASGRQGPNTGELFF.

The chain links TRBV28 to TRBJ1-1; D call uncertain. V lost 6 bases and J 3 bases, leaving 14 bases between the germline ends. The V gene's germline CDR1 is MDHEN and CDR2 SYDVKM. There are 14 residues in the CDR3. The CDR3 nucleotides read TGTGCCAGCAGGTTTAGTGCCCGCGACACTGAAGCTTTCTTT. As protein: CASRFSARDTEAFF.

V usage is TRBV7-2 and J usage is TRBJ2-2, with 10 nucleotides matching TRBD1. The germline gives CDR1 SGHTA, CDR2 FQGNSA. Trimming took 1 base from V and 5 from J; bases not matched to a gene: 4. CDR3 length equals 16 residues. The CDR3 spells CASSLGTGGRTGELFF. The CDR3 nucleotides read TGTGCCAGCAGCTTAGGGACAGGGGGGAGGACCGGGGAGCTGTTTTTT.

In this sample, this clone turned up once. The rearrangement uses TRBV18 and TRBJ2-7, with 8 bases identical to TRBD1. The V and J ends lost 3 bases and 3 bases, in that order; junction bases with no gene match: 10. The CDR3 runs 16 residues. Germline V lookup: CDR1 KGHSH, CDR2 LQKENI. The CDR3 reads CASSPPGTGMIYEQYF. CDR3 bases: TGTGCCAGCTCACCCCCCGGGACAGGAATGATCTACGAGCAGTACTTC.

The chain employs TRBV4-1 and TRBJ1-2, with a tentative D call TRBD1 (6 bases). The CDR3 spans 16 residues. Trimming removed 4 bases at V and 3 bases at J, with 18 bases between. CDR1 and CDR2 (germline): MGHRA, YSYEKL. The chain's CDR3 is CASSPQGGGLDYGYTF. DNA for the CDR3: TGCGCCAGCAGCCCCCAGGGAGGGGGGCTTGACTATGGCTACACCTTC.

CDR3 amino acids: CASSPRGRPAETQYF. For the CDR3, the DNA is TGTGCCAGCTCACCACGGGGCCGTCCGGCGGAGACCCAGTACTTC. The rearrangement links TRBV18 to TRBJ2-5, with D possibly TRBD1 on 5 matching bases. V lost 1 base, J lost 5 bases, and 14 bases lay in between. The CDR3 is made up of 15 amino acids. Germline V CDR1 and CDR2: KGHSH, LQKENI.